The 10 T cell receptor beta chains below were found in one sample sequenced in a study of cytomegalovirus exposure and HLA in healthy donors (dated by TCRdb to the late 2010s). Library creation used the immunoSEQ multiplex PCR assay. The multiplex PCR relied on a mix of 60 forward primers for TCR Vbeta segments and 13 reverse primers for TCR Jbeta segments. TCRdb's version of the immuneACCESS table is confined to in-frame rearrangements and falls short of the full clone set. An unresolved V gene accounts for under half of the shortfall where checked; the remainder is of unknown origin. The sample data list about 130,000 clones, and around 69% of these were observed just once. Approximately 2.9% of the sample is held by the ten biggest clonotypes. The sample was PBMCs. The receptors shown here come from a human donor in good health.

The rearrangement joins TRBV15 to TRBJ1-2; D call uncertain. The CDR3 is 14 amino acids. CDR1 and CDR2 (germline): LNHNV, YYDKDF (reference sequence). With 0 bases removed from V and 7 bases from J, the gap between germline ends came to 12 bases. CDR3 sequence (DNA): TGTGCCACCAGCAGAGACCCTCTGGGAGGTGGCTACACCTTC. Protein sequence: CATSRDPLGGGYTF. The full variable domain, rest sourced from reference TRBV15 and TRBJ1-2, is DAMVIQNPRYQVTQFGKPVTLSCSQTLNHNVMYWYQQKSSQAPKLLFHYYDKDFNNEADTPDNFQSRRPNTSFCFLDIRSPGLGDTAMYLCATSRDPLGGGYTFGSGTRLTVV.

The chain carries TRBV5-6 and TRBJ2-7; 9 nucleotides align to TRBD1. After removal of 0 bases from V and 5 bases from J, the junction contained 6 bases not matched to a gene. Germline CDR1 is SGHDT and CDR2 is YYEEEE. The CDR3 runs 15 residues. Here the CDR3 DNA reads TGTGCCAGCAGCTTGGCGTGGGACAGGGTCCACGAGCAGTACTTC. This translates into CASSLAWDRVHEQYF.

The chain couples TRBV13 to TRBJ1-2, with TRBD1 matching over 11 bases. V was pared by 2 bases and J by 5 bases, with 10 bases of the junction left unmatched. In germline, CDR1 is PRHDT, CDR2 FYEKMQ (reference sequence). The CDR3 totals 17 residues. CDR3 in amino acids: CASSLSFRDRGRYGYTF. In nucleotides, the CDR3 is TGTGCCAGCAGCTTAAGTTTTCGGGACAGGGGGAGATATGGCTACACCTTC. The complete variable domain, with remaining parts taken from reference TRBV13 and TRBJ1-2, reads AAGVIQSPRHLIKEKRETATLKCYPIPRHDTVYWYQQGPGQDPQFLISFYEKMQSDKGSIPDRFSAQQFSDYHSELNMSSLELGDSALYFCASSLSFRDRGRYGYTFGSGTRLTVV.

The chain employs TRBV5-6 and TRBJ2-3, with a weak D call TRBD1 (5 bases). V was shortened by 2 bases and J by 0 bases, with 19 bases between the two germline ends. Per the germline V gene, CDR1 is SGHDT and CDR2 is YYEEEE. The CDR3 has 18 residues. The CDR3: CASSFSQGFLRSTDTQYF. CDR3 bases: TGTGCCAGCAGCTTCTCCCAGGGTTTCCTACGAAGCACAGATACGCAGTATTTT.

The rearrangement links TRBV9 to TRBJ1-3, with D possibly being TRBD1 (5 bases). Germline-derived CDR1 and CDR2 are SGDLS and YYNGEE. This CDR3 region has 15 residues. Trimming stripped 3 bases from V and 0 bases from J, with 10 bases between. CDR3 protein: CASSEGVYSGNTIYF. The CDR3 DNA is TGTGCCAGCAGCGAAGGGGTATACTCTGGAAACACCATATATTTT.

This chain joins TRBV4-2 and TRBJ2-3; D is unclear. The CDR3 is 12 amino acids. Germline V gene lookup returns CDR1 LGHNA and CDR2 YNFKEQ. V lost 0 bases, J lost 7 bases, and 5 bases lay in between. CDR3 residues: CASSQDSNTQYF. The CDR3 DNA reads as TGTGCCAGCAGCCAAGATAGTAATACGCAGTATTTT.

This chain joins TRBV25-1 and TRBJ2-7; D gene uncertain. Trimming removed 4 bases from V and 2 bases from J, with 15 bases in between. The CDR3 runs 15 residues. The germline gives CDR1 MGHDK, CDR2 SYGVNS. The CDR3 protein is CASSADYDMAYEQYF. In DNA, the CDR3 is TGTGCCAGCAGTGCAGATTATGACATGGCCTACGAGCAGTACTTC.

The chain carries TRBV25-1 and TRBJ2-1; weak D call: TRBD1 (6 bases). Trimming pared 6 bases from V and 4 bases from J, leaving 10 bases between. The CDR3 consists of 13 residues. Per germline, CDR1 MGHDK and CDR2 SYGVNS. CDR3 amino acids: CASSTRGYNEQFF. DNA for the CDR3: TGTGCCAGCAGCACAAGGGGGTACAATGAGCAGTTCTTC.

V is TRBV27 and J is TRBJ1-2; D remains unclear. Per the germline V gene, CDR1 is MNHEY and CDR2 is SMNVEV (reference sequence). V dropped 5 bases and J dropped 1 base, with 8 bases sitting between them. The CDR3 contains 13 residues. The CDR3 protein is CASSPSDNYGYTF. In nucleotides, the CDR3 is TGTGCCAGCAGTCCGTCAGATAACTATGGCTACACCTTC.

The V gene is TRBV27, the J gene TRBJ1-1; 7 bases match TRBD1. V was clipped by 6 bases and J by 3 bases; unmatched bases: 7. The length of the CDR3 is 14 residues. The germline V gene encodes CDR1 MNHEY and CDR2 SMNVEV (reference sequence). CDR3 loop: CASSPQGWYTEAFF. The CDR3 region has the DNA TGTGCCAGCAGCCCACAGGGGTGGTACACTGAAGCTTTCTTT.